A single TCR beta chain is shown here with its context. The CDR3 is 13 residues long. V lost 5 bases, J lost 6 bases, and 6 bases stayed unmatched. The data are from a study of T cell responses to AZD1222 COVID-19 vaccine. This table comes from immunoSEQ multiplex PCR, and its TCRdb copy is limited to in-frame clones, with some not included. The profile shows 90,000 to 150,000 clones, under 95% of them singletons. This clonotype was obtained from an adult in good health. This material consisted of peripheral blood, taken on day 0 of AZD1222 vaccination. The rearrangement joins TRBV12-3 or TRBV12-4 to TRBJ1-2, with 7 bases matching TRBD1. The CDR3 sequence is CASSRRGQDGYTF. CDR3 coding DNA: TGTGCCAGCAGTCGAAGAGGACAGGATGGCTACACCTTC.